This T cell receptor beta chain was identified in a study of CD8+CD57+ T cells in acquired aplastic anemia. Study summary: Isolated CD4+ and CD8+ cells, once sorted, yielded DNA averaging about 3 ug.

Broader study findings: Researchers reported that CD8+ Simpson's diversity was not significantly different in patients versus controls. It was found that some 30 CD8+ CDR3 sequences were shared between patients and controls.

In the case of this clonotype: The antigen remains undetermined.

Template material for TCR beta VDJ and CDR3 profiling consisted of genomic DNA. MiXCR, applied by TCRdb to the reads, yields one record per CDR3 protein. The data show a few hundred thousand distinct CDR3 sequences, around 82% seen once. Sequencing involved patients with CD8+CD57+ cell expansion previously shown by flow cytometry. By the time of blood sampling, patients had still received no therapy. The TCR comes from a human donor with aplastic anemia. Source material: sorted CD4+, CD8+, or CD8+CD57+ T cells (not recorded which) from PBMCs.

The CDR3 sequence is CASSITTGDYEQYF. CDR3 coding DNA: TGTGCCAGTAGTATTACTACAGGGGACTACGAGCAGTACTTC. The genes are TRBV19 and TRBJ2-7; 7 bases match TRBD1. The trim removed 3 bases at V and 3 bases at J, leaving 5 bases unmatched. Germline CDR1 and CDR2: LNHDA and SQIVND (reference sequence). The CDR3 is 14 amino acids.